A single sample is the source of the 9 T cell receptor beta chains below, sequenced in a study of cytomegalovirus exposure and HLA in healthy donors. The study ran its PCR with 60 Vbeta and 13 Jbeta primers. The repertoire was sequenced with immunoSEQ multiplex PCR; TCRdb's copy has only in-frame clones and lacks some. This table has about 130,000 clones, approximately 80% appearing once. Material: PBMCs. These receptors originate from a male donor in good health and CMV-seronegative.

The CDR3 bases are TGTGCCAGCATCGAGGCTAGCGGGGGGGGTACAGATACGCAGTATTTT. This codes for CASIEASGGGTDTQYF. The chain is built from TRBV6-6 and TRBJ2-3; 12 nucleotides line up with TRBD2. Germline V gene lookup returns CDR1 MNHNY and CDR2 SVGAGI (reference sequence). J was trimmed by 3 bases and V by 7 bases; bases with no gene match: 8. This CDR3 spans 16 amino acids.

This CDR3 is CASSLQGDTGELFF. The CDR3 DNA is TGTGCCAGCAGTCTACAGGGGGACACCGGGGAGCTGTTTTTT. The V gene is TRBV28, the J gene TRBJ2-2, with TRBD1 matching 8 bases. This CDR3 contains 14 residues. Germline values: CDR1 MDHEN, CDR2 SYDVKM. Unmatched junction bases numbered 2, after V lost 5 bases and J lost 3 bases.

This chain links TRBV5-4 with TRBJ2-7; D unresolved. Trimming left V 1 base short and J 0 bases short, with 8 bases between. The CDR3 covers 14 residues. CDR1 is SGHNT and CDR2 is YYREEE in the germline V gene (reference sequence). CDR3 sequence: CASSLTESSYEQYF. As DNA, the CDR3 is TGTGCCAGCAGCTTGACAGAGTCCTCCTACGAGCAGTACTTC.

The chain combines TRBV4-1 with TRBJ2-7; 9 nucleotides align to TRBD2. The CDR3 contains 14 residues. The germline gives CDR1 MGHRA, CDR2 YSYEKL. V trimming: 7 bases; J trimming: 4 bases; junction bases outside the gene matches: 8. The CDR3: CASTLKSGGYEQYF. In nucleotides, the CDR3 is TGCGCCAGCACGCTCAAGAGCGGGGGGTACGAGCAGTACTTC.

V usage is TRBV5-1 and J usage is TRBJ2-2; no firm D call. The CDR3 is 15 residues long. Between the trimmed V and J ends, which lost 0 bases and 4 bases, there was a span of 10 bases. Germline CDR1 reads SGHRS; CDR2 reads YFSETQ. CDR3 nucleotide sequence: TGCGCCAGCAGCTTGGAGACATCCGGCACCGGGGAGCTGTTTTTT. Its translation is CASSLETSGTGELFF.

This chain joins TRBV7-8 and TRBJ1-4; no clear D. V lost 5 bases, J lost 0 bases, and 7 bases lay in between. This CDR3 has 14 residues. Per germline, CDR1 SGHVS and CDR2 FQNEAQ. CDR3 amino acids: CASSKSSTNEKLFF. CDR3 DNA: TGTGCCAGCAGCAAGAGTTCAACTAATGAAAAACTGTTTTTT. Full variable domain (missing parts from reference TRBV7-8 and TRBJ1-4): GAGVSQSPRYKVAKRGQDVALRCDPISGHVSLFWYQQALGQGPEFLTYFQNEAQLDKSGLPSDRFFAERPEGSVSTLKIQRTQQEDSAVYLCASSKSSTNEKLFFGSGTQLSVL.

This clone has only a few counts. The chain joins TRBV27 to TRBJ2-5; a possible D gene is TRBD1 (8 bases). The V gene's germline CDR1 is MNHEY and CDR2 SMNVEV (reference sequence). This CDR3 contains 16 residues. Trimming cost V 4 bases and J 7 bases, with 22 bases left between them. CDR3 loop: CASSWVSGGTGGTQYF. The DNA of the CDR3 is TGTGCCAGCAGTTGGGTGTCAGGGGGCACGGGGGGGACCCAGTACTTC.

This clone was seen only a few times. This chain connects TRBV5-6 to TRBJ2-4, with a possible D match to TRBD2 (6 bases). Germline-derived CDR1 and CDR2 are SGHDT and YYEEEE. Trimming pared 4 bases from V and 12 bases from J, leaving 11 bases between. CDR3 length: 11 amino acids. The CDR3 DNA sequence: TGTGCCAGCAGCCAGCAGGGAGGTCAGTACTTC. It codes for CASSQQGGQYF.

This clone was detected only once. The chain has TRBV7-3 and TRBJ2-2; a weak D match, TRBD1 (5 bases). The CDR3 totals 18 residues. V shed 4 bases and J shed 7 bases, with 25 bases lying between them. Germline CDR1 SGHTA, CDR2 FQGTGA. The CDR3 nucleotides are TGTGCCAGCAGCTCCTTCCCAGGGTTGGGCTTAGGATTCGGGGAGCTGTTTTTT. Protein product: CASSSFPGLGLGFGELFF.